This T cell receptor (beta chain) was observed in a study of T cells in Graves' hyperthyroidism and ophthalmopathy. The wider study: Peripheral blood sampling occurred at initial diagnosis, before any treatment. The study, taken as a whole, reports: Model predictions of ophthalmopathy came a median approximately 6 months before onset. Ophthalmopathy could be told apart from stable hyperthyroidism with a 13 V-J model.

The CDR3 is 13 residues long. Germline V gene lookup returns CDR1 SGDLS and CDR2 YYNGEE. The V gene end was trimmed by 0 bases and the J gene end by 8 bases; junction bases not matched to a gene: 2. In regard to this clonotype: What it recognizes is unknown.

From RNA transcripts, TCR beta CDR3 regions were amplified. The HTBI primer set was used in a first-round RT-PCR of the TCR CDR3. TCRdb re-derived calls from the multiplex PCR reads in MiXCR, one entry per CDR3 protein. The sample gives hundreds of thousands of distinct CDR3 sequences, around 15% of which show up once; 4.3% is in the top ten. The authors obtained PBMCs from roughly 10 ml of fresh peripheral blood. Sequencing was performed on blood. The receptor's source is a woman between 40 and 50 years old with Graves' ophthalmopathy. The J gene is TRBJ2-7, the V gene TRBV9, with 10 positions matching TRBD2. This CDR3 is CASSVVSGGKQYF. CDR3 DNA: TGTGCCAGCAGCGTAGTTAGCGGGGGGAAGCAGTACTTC.